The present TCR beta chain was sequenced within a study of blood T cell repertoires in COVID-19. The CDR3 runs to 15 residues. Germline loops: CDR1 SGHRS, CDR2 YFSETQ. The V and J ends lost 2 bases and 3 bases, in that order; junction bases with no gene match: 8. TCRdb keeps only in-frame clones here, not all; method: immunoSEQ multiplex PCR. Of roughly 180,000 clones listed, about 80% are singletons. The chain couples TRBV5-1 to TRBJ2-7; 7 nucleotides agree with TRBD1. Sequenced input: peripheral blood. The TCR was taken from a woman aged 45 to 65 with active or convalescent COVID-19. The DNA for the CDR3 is TGCGCCAGCAGCTTAACCGGGACAGCCGACTACGAGCAGTACTTC. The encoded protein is CASSLTGTADYEQYF.